The clone carrying this T cell receptor (beta chain) appeared a few times. This entry comes from a study of blood T cell repertoires in COVID-19. For the study at large: Collection of acute and convalescent COVID-19 samples took place in the United States, Italy and Spain. Sample material is recorded as cDNA or gDNA derived from T cells, B-cell-depleted T cells, or PBMCs.

CDR3 size: 14 residues. V lost 5 bases, J lost 1 base, and 6 bases stayed unmatched. Per germline, CDR1 SGHNT and CDR2 YYREEE (reference sequence). Produced via immunoSEQ multiplex PCR; TCRdb's table is partial and in-frame only. This sample has fewer than 150,000 clones; less than 90% occur once, and the top ten carry over 15%. The study recruited people aged roughly 18 to 95 years across roughly 25 US areas. Recovered participants had two consecutive negative NP/OP PCR tests, healthcare professional clearance, or symptom resolution. The source material was PBMCs or T cells enriched from blood (not recorded which). The clonotype comes from a young man who had recovered from COVID-19. The chain links TRBV5-4 to TRBJ2-7; 7 nucleotides agree with TRBD2. This CDR3 is CASSSLAGSYEQYF. Here the CDR3 DNA reads TGTGCCAGCAGTTCATTAGCGGGTTCCTACGAGCAGTACTTC.